Following are 4 T cell receptor beta chains from one sample sequenced in a study of OX40 agonist ivuxolimab in advanced cancers. Sequencing was performed with immunoSEQ multiplex PCR; in TCRdb, only in-frame clones are kept and a portion is missing. The sample includes fewer than 80,000 clones, about nine tenths of them seen just once. The sequenced sample was CD4+ or CD8+ T cells sorted from blood, obtained in a trial of the OX40 agonist ivuxolimab. The receptors originated from an adult with an advanced solid tumor such as melanoma, head and neck, liver or kidney cancer.

The chain uses TRBV7-6 and TRBJ2-7; 14 bases fit TRBD2. Germline-derived CDR1 and CDR2 are SGHVS and FNYEAQ. The trim removed 4 bases at V and 0 bases at J, leaving 11 bases unmatched. The CDR3 has 19 residues. The CDR3 sequence: CASSSTGLAGDFPSYEQYF. The CDR3 bases are TGTGCCAGCAGCTCCACGGGACTAGCGGGGGACTTTCCCTCCTACGAGCAGTACTTC.

The chain carries TRBV9 and TRBJ2-1; D may be TRBD1 or TRBD2 (5 bases each). The CDR3 sequence is 15 residues long. From germline, CDR1 is SGDLS and CDR2 YYNGEE. V lost 0 bases and J 10 bases, leaving 17 bases between the germline ends. The CDR3 reads CASSVDIGASGEQFF. The DNA for the CDR3 is TGTGCCAGCAGCGTAGATATCGGGGCAAGCGGCGAGCAGTTCTTC.

This clone was seen only once. CDR3 residues: CASSVDGGYNEQFF. CDR3 DNA: TGTGCCAGCAGCGTAGACGGAGGGTACAATGAGCAGTTCTTC. The chain recombines TRBV9 with TRBJ2-1; tentatively, D is TRBD2 (6 bases). V gave up 0 bases and J gave up 4 bases, with 8 bases separating them. The length of the CDR3 is 14 residues. Germline V gene sequence: CDR1 SGDLS, CDR2 YYNGEE.

The chain has TRBV5-6 and TRBJ2-2, with TRBD1 identical over 8 bases. Germline trimming cut 4 bases from V and 0 bases from J; bases unmatched to any gene: 5. The germline CDR1 and CDR2 sequences are SGHDT and YYEEEE. The length of the CDR3 is 16 residues. CDR3: CASSLTTGANTGELFF. CDR3 nucleotide sequence: TGTGCCAGCAGCCTAACGACAGGGGCGAACACCGGGGAGCTGTTTTTT.